This TCR beta chain appears in the sequencing data of a study of identical twins. Study conclusions and caveats: Conclusions came from cross-sectional statistical analysis, not from following the same donors. The study found that models underestimated out-of-frame TCR alpha sharing in monozygotic twins. Compared with unrelated sharing, twin-shared out-of-frame alpha sequences had more low-probability sequences.

Unique molecular identifiers were in the cDNA, with template-switch universal primer binding. TCRdb processed the 5' RACE reads anew with MiXCR; each CDR3 protein has one entry. The sample holds under 1 million distinct CDR3 sequences, roughly an eighth seen once. This clonotype was seen many times. The antigen is unknown. This CDR3 spans 15 amino acids. The germline CDR1 and CDR2 sequences are DFQATT and SNEGSKA (reference sequence). The V gene end was trimmed by 2 bases and the J gene end by 8 bases; junction bases not matched to a gene: 10. In addition, the sample was reused for a study of yellow fever vaccine responses in identical twins.

The chain joins TRBV20-1 to TRBJ1-4; 8 bases are shared with TRBD1. The clonotype originates from a young woman in good health. Input material: PBMCs. The CDR3 sequence: CSARLTGTGREKLFF. As DNA, the CDR3 is TGCAGTGCTAGACTGACCGGGACAGGCAGGGAAAAACTGTTTTTT.